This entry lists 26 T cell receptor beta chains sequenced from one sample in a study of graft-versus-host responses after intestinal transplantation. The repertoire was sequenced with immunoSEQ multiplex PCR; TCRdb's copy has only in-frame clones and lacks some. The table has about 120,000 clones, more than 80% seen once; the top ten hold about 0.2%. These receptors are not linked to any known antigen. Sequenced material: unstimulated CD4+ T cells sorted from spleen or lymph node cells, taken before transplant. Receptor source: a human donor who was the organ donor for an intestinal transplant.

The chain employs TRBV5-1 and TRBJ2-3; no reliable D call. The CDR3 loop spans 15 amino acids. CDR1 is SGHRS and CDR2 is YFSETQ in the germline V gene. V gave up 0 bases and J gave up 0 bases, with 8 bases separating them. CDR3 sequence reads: CASSLAARSTDTQYF. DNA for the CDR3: TGCGCCAGCAGCTTGGCCGCCAGGAGCACAGATACGCAGTATTTT.

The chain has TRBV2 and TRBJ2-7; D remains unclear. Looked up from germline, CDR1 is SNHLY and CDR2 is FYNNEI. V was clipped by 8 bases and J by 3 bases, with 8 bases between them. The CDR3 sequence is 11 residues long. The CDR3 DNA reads TGTGCCAGCCGGATCGTCTACGAGCAGTACTTC. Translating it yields CASRIVYEQYF.

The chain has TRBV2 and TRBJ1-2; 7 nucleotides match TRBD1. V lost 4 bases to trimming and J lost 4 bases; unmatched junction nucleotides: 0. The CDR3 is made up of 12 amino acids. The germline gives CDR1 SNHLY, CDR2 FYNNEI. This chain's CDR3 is CASSGQGYGYTF. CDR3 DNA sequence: TGTGCCAGCAGTGGACAGGGCTATGGCTACACCTTC.

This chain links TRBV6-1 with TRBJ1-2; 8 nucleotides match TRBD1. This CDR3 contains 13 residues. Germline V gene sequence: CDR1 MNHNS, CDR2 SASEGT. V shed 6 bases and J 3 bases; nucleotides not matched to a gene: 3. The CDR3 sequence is CASSPDRDYGYTF. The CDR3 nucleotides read TGTGCCAGCAGCCCGGACAGGGACTATGGCTACACCTTC.

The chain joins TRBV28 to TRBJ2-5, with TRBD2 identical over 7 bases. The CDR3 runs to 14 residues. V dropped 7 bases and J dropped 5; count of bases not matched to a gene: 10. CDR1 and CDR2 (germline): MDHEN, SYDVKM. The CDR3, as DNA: TGTGCCAGCAACGGGAGGAGGTTCGGTGAGACCCAGTACTTC. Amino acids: CASNGRRFGETQYF. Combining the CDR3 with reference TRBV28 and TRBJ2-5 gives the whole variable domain DVKVTQSSRYLVKRTGEKVFLECVQDMDHENMFWYRQDPGLGLRLIYFSYDVKMKEKGDIPEGYSVSREKKERFSLILESASTNQTSMYLCASNGRRFGETQYFGPGTRLLVL.

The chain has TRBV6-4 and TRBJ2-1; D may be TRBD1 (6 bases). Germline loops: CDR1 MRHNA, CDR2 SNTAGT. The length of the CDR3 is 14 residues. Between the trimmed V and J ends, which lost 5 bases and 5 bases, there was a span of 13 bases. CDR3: CASSPEQGHNEQFF. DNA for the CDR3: TGTGCCAGCAGTCCTGAACAGGGCCACAATGAGCAGTTCTTC.

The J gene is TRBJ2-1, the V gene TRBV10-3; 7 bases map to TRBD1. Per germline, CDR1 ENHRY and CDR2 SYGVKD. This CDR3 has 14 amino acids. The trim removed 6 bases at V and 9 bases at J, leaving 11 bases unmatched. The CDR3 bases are TGTGCCATCAGGAACACCGGGACAGTAAGTGAGCAGTTCTTC. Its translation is CAIRNTGTVSEQFF.

The CDR3 sequence: CASSPGQGREQYF. In nucleotides, the CDR3 is TGTGCCAGCTCACCGGGACAGGGGCGCGAGCAGTACTTC. The V and J genes are TRBV18 and TRBJ2-7; 10 nucleotides match TRBD1. The junction had 2 bases not matched to a gene; V was cut back by 3 bases and J by 6 bases. The CDR3 is 13 amino acids. CDR1 and CDR2 (germline): KGHSH, LQKENI. The full variable domain, rest sourced from reference TRBV18 and TRBJ2-7, is NAGVMQNPRHLVRRRGQEARLRCSPMKGHSHVYWYRQLPEEGLKFMVYLQKENIIDESGMPKERFSAEFPKEGPSILRIQQVVRGDSAAYFCASSPGQGREQYFGPGTRLTVT.

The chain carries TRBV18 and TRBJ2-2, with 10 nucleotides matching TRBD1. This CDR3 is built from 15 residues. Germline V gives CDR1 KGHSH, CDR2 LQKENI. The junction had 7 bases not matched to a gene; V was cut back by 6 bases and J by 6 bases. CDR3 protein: CASSSTGGAAGELFF. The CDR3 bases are TGTGCCAGCTCGTCGACAGGGGGCGCAGCCGGGGAGCTGTTTTTT.

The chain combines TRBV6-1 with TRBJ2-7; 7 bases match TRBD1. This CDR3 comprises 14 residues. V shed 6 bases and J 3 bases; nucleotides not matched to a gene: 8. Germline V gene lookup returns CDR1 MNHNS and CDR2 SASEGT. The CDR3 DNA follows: TGTGCCAGCAGCCCCGGGACAGTCTTCTACGAGCAGTACTTC. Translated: CASSPGTVFYEQYF.

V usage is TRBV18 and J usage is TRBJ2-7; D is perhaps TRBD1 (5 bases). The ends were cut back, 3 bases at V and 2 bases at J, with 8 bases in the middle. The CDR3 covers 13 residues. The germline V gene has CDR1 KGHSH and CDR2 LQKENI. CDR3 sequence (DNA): TGTGCCAGCTCACCGTCAGGGCCCTACGAGCAGTACTTC. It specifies CASSPSGPYEQYF. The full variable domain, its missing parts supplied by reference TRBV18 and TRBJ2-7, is NAGVMQNPRHLVRRRGQEARLRCSPMKGHSHVYWYRQLPEEGLKFMVYLQKENIIDESGMPKERFSAEFPKEGPSILRIQQVVRGDSAAYFCASSPSGPYEQYFGPGTRLTVT.

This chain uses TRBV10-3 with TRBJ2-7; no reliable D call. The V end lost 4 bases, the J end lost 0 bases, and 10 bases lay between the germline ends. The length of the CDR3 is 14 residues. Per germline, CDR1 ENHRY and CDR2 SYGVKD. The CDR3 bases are TGTGCCATCAGTGCCAGCTTGAGCTCCTACGAGCAGTACTTC. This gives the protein CAISASLSSYEQYF.

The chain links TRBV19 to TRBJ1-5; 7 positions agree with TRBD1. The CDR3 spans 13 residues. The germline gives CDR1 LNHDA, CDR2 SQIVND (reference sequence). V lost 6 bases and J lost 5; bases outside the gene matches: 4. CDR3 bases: TGTGCCAGTAGAAATCAGGGGGATCAGCCCCAGCATTTT. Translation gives CASRNQGDQPQHF.

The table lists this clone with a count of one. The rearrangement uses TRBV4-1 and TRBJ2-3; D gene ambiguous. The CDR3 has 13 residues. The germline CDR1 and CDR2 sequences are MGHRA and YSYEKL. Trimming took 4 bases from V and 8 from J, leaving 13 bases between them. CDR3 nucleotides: TGCGCCAGCAGCCTTGAAAGGGTCGGTACGCAGTATTTT. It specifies CASSLERVGTQYF.

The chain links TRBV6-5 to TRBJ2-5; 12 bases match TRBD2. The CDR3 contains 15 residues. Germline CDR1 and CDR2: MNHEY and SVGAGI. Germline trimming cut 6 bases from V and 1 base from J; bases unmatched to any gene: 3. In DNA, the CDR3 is TGTGCCAGCAGGACTAGCGGGAGTTTCCAAGAGACCCAGTACTTC. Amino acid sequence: CASRTSGSFQETQYF.

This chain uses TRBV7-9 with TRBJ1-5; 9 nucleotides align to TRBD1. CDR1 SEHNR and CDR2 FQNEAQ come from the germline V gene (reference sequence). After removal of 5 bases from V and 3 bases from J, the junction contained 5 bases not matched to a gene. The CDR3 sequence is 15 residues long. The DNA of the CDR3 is TGTGCCAGCAGCCATGGGACAGGGATCAATCAGCCCCAGCATTTT. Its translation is CASSHGTGINQPQHF. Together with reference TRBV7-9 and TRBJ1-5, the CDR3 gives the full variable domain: DTGVSQNPRHKITKRGQNVTFRCDPISEHNRLYWYRQTLGQGPEFLTYFQNEAQLEKSRLLSDRFSAERPKGSFSTLEIQRTEQGDSAMYLCASSHGTGINQPQHFGDGTRLSIL.

CDR3 in amino acids: CASRRICTGPEKLFF. The CDR3 region has the DNA TGTGCCAGCAGACGAATTTGCACAGGACCTGAAAAACTGTTTTTT. The chain recombines TRBV12-1 with TRBJ1-4; the table gives TRBD1 as D, unverified against the DNA. TRBV12-1 is marked as a pseudogene. The CDR3 spans 15 residues.

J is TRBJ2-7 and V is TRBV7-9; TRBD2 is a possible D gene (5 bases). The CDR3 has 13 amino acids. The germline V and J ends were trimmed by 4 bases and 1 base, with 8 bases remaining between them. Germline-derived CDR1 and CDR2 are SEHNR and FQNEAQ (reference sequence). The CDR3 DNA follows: TGTGCCAGCAGCTCCGGCGGGTCCTACGAGCAGTACTTC. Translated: CASSSGGSYEQYF.

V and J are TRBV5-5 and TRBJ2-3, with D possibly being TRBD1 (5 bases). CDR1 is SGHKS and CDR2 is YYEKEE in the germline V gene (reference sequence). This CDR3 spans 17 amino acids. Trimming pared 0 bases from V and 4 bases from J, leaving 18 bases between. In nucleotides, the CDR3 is TGTGCCAGCAGCTTGGCCTTTGCAGGGTTTCAGGCAGATACGCAGTATTTT. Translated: CASSLAFAGFQADTQYF.

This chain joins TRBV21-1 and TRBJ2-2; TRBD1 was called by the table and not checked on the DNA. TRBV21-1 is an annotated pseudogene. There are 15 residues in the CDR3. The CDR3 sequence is CASSRQGVNTGELFF. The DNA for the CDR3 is TGTGCCAGCAGCAGGCAAGGGGTGAACACCGGGGAGCTGTTTTTT.

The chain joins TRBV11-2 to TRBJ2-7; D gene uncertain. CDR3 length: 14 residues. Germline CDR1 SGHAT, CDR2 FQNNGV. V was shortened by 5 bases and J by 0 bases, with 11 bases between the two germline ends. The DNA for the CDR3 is TGTGCCAGCAGCCCCGGTTATAGCTCCTACGAGCAGTACTTC. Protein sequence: CASSPGYSSYEQYF.

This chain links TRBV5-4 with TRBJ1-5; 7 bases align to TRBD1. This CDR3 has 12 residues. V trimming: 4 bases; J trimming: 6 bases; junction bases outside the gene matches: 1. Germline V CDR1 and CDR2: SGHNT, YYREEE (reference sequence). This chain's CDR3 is CASSRDSQPQHF. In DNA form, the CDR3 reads TGTGCCAGCAGCCGGGACAGTCAGCCCCAGCATTTT.

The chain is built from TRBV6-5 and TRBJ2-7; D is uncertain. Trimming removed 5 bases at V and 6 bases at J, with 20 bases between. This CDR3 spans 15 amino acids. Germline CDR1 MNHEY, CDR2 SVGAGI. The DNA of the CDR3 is TGTGCCAGCAGTAGACCGGGCTCCGGCGGCCGCGAGCAGTACTTC. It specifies CASSRPGSGGREQYF.

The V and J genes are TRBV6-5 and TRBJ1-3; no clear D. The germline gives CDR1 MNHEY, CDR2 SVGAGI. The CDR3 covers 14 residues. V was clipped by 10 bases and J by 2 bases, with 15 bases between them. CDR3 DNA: TGTGCCACCCAGCGCGGAGGCGCTGGAAACACCATATATTTT. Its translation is CATQRGGAGNTIYF.

The CDR3 DNA follows: TGTGCCAGCAGGGGCGACATCTATGGCTACACCTTC. Its translation: CASRGDIYGYTF. This rearrangement joins TRBV28 to TRBJ1-2, with D unclear. Trimming stripped 6 bases from V and 4 bases from J, with 9 bases between. This CDR3 comprises 12 residues. Germline CDR1 and CDR2: MDHEN and SYDVKM.

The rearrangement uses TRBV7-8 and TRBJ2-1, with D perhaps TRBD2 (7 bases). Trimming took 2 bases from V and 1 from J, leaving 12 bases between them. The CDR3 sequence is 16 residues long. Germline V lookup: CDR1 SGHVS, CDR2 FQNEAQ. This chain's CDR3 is CASSLSGRGSYNEQFF. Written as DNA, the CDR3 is TGTGCCAGCAGCTTAAGTGGGAGGGGGTCCTACAATGAGCAGTTCTTC.